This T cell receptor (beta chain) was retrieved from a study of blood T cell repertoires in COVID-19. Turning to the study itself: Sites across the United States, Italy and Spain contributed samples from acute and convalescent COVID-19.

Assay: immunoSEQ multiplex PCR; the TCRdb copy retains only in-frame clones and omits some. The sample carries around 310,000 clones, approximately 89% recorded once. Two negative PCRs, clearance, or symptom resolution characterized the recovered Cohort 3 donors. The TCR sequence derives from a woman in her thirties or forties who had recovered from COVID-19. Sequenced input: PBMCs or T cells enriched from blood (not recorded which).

The CDR3 reads CASSPTGRGGTDTQYF. The CDR3, as DNA: TGTGCCAGCAGCCCTACAGGGAGGGGTGGCACAGATACGCAGTATTTT. V usage is TRBV7-3 and J usage is TRBJ2-3, with D tentatively TRBD2 (7 bases). Germline V gene sequence: CDR1 SGHTA, CDR2 FQGTGA. CDR3 length equals 16 residues. Trimming removed 5 bases from V and 1 base from J, with 16 bases in between.